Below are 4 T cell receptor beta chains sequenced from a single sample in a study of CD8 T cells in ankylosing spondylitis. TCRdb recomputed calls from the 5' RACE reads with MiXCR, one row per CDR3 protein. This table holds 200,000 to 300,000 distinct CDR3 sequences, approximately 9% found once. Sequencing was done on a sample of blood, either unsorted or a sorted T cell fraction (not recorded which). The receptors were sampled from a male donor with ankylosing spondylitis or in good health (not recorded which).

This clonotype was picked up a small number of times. The CDR3 region is CASSKGRYYEQYF. The CDR3 nucleotides read TGTGCCAGTAGTAAGGGACGGTACTACGAGCAGTACTTC. The chain joins TRBV19 to TRBJ2-7; D may correspond to TRBD1 or TRBD2 (5 bases each). The CDR3 covers 13 residues. V shed 4 bases and J shed 3 bases, with 10 bases lying between them. CDR1 and CDR2 (germline): LNHDA, SQIVND (reference sequence). Full variable domain (outside the CDR3, taken from reference TRBV19 and TRBJ2-7): DGGITQSPKYLFRKEGQNVTLSCEQNLNHDAMYWYRQDPGQGLRLIYYSQIVNDFQKGDIAEGYSVSREKKESFPLTVTSAQKNPTAFYLCASSKGRYYEQYFGPGTRLTVT.

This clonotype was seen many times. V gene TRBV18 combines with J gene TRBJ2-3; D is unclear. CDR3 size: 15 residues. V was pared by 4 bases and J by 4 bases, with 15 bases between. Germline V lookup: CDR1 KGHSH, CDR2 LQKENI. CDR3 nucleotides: TGTGCCAGCTCACGTCAGTTCCCCGGAGCAGATACGCAGTATTTT. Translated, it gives CASSRQFPGADTQYF.

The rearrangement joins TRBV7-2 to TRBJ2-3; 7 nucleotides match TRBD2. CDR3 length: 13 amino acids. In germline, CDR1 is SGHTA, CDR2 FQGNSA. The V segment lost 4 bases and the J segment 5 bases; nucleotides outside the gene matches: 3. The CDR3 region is CASSSGGIDTQYF. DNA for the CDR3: TGTGCCAGCAGCTCCGGGGGGATAGATACGCAGTATTTT. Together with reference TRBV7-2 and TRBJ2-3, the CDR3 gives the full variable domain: GAGVSQSPSNKVTEKGKDVELRCDPISGHTALYWYRQSLGQGLEFLIYFQGNSAPDKSGLPSDRFSAERTGGSVSTLTIQRTQQEDSAVYLCASSSGGIDTQYFGPGTRLTVL.

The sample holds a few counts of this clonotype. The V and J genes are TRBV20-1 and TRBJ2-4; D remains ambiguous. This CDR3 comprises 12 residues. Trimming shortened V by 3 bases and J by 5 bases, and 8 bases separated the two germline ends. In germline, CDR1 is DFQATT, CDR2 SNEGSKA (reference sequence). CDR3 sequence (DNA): TGCAGTGCTAGGGCTGCCCAAAACATTCAGTACTTC. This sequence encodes CSARAAQNIQYF.